This T cell receptor beta chain came from a study of spatial heterogeneity in lung cancer. Study information: Detection consistently captured more beta-chain sequences than alpha-chain sequences. The study observed each unique TCR and UMI combination more than ten times on average in raw reads.

Time point noted: sample taken at primary tumor resection. The study sequenced unsorted whole RNA from tumor, nontumor lung or frozen PBMC. Whole-study results and caveats: For expanded intratumoral alpha and beta TCRs, counts tracked tumor mutation counts.

In the library, each TCR cDNA molecule bore its own unique molecular identifier. TCRdb called the 5' RACE reads again in MiXCR, with one record for every CDR3 protein. The data show approximately 18,000 distinct CDR3 sequences, with around 5% seen just once and 9% to 12% held by the top ten. By sample share, this clonotype is medium-sized. Its cognate antigen is unknown. This beta chain appears as a stray read in a library generated for alpha chains; its size is not informative. V lost 5 bases and J 4 bases, leaving 5 bases between the germline ends. The CDR3 is made up of 11 amino acids. Germline V gene sequence: CDR1 SQVTM, CDR2 ANQGSEA.

The sample consisted of lung tumor tissue, taken at surgery. The source of this sequence is a female donor with early-stage non-small cell lung cancer. The rearrangement joins TRBV29-1 to TRBJ2-2; D gene uncertain. The chain's CDR3 is CSVHATGELFF. CDR3 DNA: TGCAGCGTTCACGCCACCGGGGAGCTGTTTTTT.